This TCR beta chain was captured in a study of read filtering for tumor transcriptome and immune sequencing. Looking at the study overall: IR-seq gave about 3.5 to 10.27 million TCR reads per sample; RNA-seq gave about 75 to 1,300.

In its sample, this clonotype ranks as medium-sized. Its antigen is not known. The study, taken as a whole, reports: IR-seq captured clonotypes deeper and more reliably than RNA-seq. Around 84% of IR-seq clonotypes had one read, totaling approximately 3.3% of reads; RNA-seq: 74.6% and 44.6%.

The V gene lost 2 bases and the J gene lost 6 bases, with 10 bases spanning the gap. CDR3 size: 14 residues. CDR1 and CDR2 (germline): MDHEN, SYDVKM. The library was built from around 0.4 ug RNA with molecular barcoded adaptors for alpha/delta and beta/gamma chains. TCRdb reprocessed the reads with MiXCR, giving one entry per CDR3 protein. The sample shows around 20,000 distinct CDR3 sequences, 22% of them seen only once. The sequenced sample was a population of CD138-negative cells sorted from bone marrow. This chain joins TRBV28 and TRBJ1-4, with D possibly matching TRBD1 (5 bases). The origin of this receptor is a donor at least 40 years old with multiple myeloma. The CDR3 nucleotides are TGTGCCAGCAGTTTACGGCAGGGTGATGAAAAACTGTTTTTT. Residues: CASSLRQGDEKLFF.